This T cell receptor (beta chain) comes out of a study of cytomegalovirus exposure and HLA in healthy donors. The V end was cut by 2 bases, the J end by 4 bases, with 8 bases between. The CDR3 consists of 13 residues. Per germline, CDR1 MGHDK and CDR2 SYGVNS. This PCR relied on a set of 60 Vbeta primers and 13 Jbeta primers. The data were produced by immunoSEQ multiplex PCR, yet TCRdb's version contains in-frame clones alone and is incomplete. The data hold fewer than 200,000 clones, with roughly 82% observed a single time. Study-wide findings and caveats: Segments of the TCR beta V type were, in most cases, productive about 90% or about 30% of the time in an earlier analysis. The authors judged a highly shared variant cluster likely a sequencing artifact.

Concerning this clone: Its antigen is unidentified.

The V call is TRBV25-1, the J call TRBJ1-2, with D possibly matching TRBD1 (5 bases). The receptor was derived from a girl aged 10-17 years in good health and CMV-seropositive. The source material was PBMCs. The CDR3 protein is CASSEGAVYGYTF. CDR3 nucleotides: TGTGCCAGCAGTGAAGGGGCGGTCTATGGCTACACCTTC.